These 16 T cell receptor beta chains were all obtained from the same sample, sequenced in a study of CD4+ T cells in melanoma (dated by TCRdb to 2022 to 2024). The library was obtained by the immunoSEQ multiplex PCR assay. The table was pulled from immuneACCESS by TCRdb, which kept in-frame rearrangements only. Such tables lose some clones; where checked, under half of the loss comes from unresolved V genes, and the rest has no known cause. This sample holds about 15,000 clones; roughly three fifths were observed only once. Less than 20% of the sample belongs to the ten largest clones. The specimen was cells from a culture (not recorded whether cultured in vitro). The receptors shown here come from a human donor with melanoma.

The J gene is TRBJ2-3, the V gene TRBV27; D is unresolved. This CDR3 contains 14 residues. V gave up 0 bases and J gave up 2 bases, with 6 bases separating them. The germline V gene has CDR1 MNHEY and CDR2 SMNVEV (reference sequence). The CDR3 DNA follows: TGTGCCAGCAGTTTATCGGCGGCCACAGATACGCAGTATTTT. Its protein is CASSLSAATDTQYF.

The chain uses TRBV6-1 and TRBJ2-7, with 7 bases that match TRBD1. With V trimmed by 5 bases and J by 11 bases, 6 bases remained unmatched. Germline CDR1 and CDR2: MNHNS and SASEGT. The CDR3 sequence is 11 residues long. In nucleotides, the CDR3 is TGTGCCAGCAGTACCACCGGGACAGAGTACTTC. Translating it yields CASSTTGTEYF.

The chain joins TRBV5-1 to TRBJ2-5; 12 nucleotides match TRBD2. The CDR3 covers 16 residues. V gave up 3 bases and J gave up 1 base; unmatched junction bases: 4. The germline V gene encodes CDR1 SGHRS and CDR2 YFSETQ. CDR3: CASSSGLAGRQETQYF. The CDR3, as DNA: TGCGCCAGCAGCTCCGGACTAGCGGGGCGCCAAGAGACCCAGTACTTC.

This chain joins TRBV5-1 and TRBJ2-3, with 10 positions matching TRBD1. CDR3 length: 16 amino acids. Per the germline V gene, CDR1 is SGHRS and CDR2 is YFSETQ. With V trimmed by 4 bases and J by 5 bases, 10 bases remained unmatched. This chain's CDR3 is CASSRKGDRGGDTQYF. DNA for the CDR3: TGCGCCAGCAGCCGGAAGGGGGACAGGGGTGGAGATACGCAGTATTTT. Filled out from reference TRBV5-1 and TRBJ2-3, the complete variable domain reads KAGVTQTPRYLIKTRGQQVTLSCSPISGHRSVSWYQQTPGQGLQFLFEYFSETQRNKGNFPGRFSGRQFSNSRSEMNVSTLELGDSALYLCASSRKGDRGGDTQYFGPGTRLTVL.

J is TRBJ1-1 and V is TRBV4-1; a weak D match, TRBD1 (6 bases). CDR1 and CDR2 (germline): MGHRA, YSYEKL. CDR3 size: 18 residues. V gave up 3 bases and J gave up 2 bases, with 22 bases separating them. The CDR3 sequence is CASSHIQGFWGRNTEAFF. For the CDR3, the DNA is TGCGCCAGCAGCCATATCCAGGGGTTTTGGGGTAGAAACACTGAAGCTTTCTTT.

The chain joins TRBV6-5 to TRBJ1-1; no clear D gene. Germline V gives CDR1 MNHEY, CDR2 SVGAGI. V dropped 6 bases and J dropped 2 bases, with 13 bases sitting between them. CDR3 length: 14 amino acids. The CDR3 loop reads CASSSWTVNTEAFF. The CDR3 DNA reads as TGTGCCAGCAGCTCCTGGACGGTAAACACTGAAGCTTTCTTT.

The chain recombines TRBV5-8 with TRBJ1-3; D might be TRBD1 (5 bases). The CDR3 spans 13 residues. CDR1 is SGHTS, CDR2 YDEGEE, per germline. Between the trimmed V and J ends, which lost 4 bases and 1 base, there was a span of 6 bases. The CDR3 coding sequence is TGTGCCAGCAGCCGGGGGTCTGGAAACACCATATATTTT. Translated: CASSRGSGNTIYF.

This clone is labeled as medium-sized (0.01 to 0.1%). The rearrangement uses TRBV11-1 and TRBJ2-7, with a weak D call TRBD1 (6 bases). The CDR3 totals 13 residues. Trimming stripped 6 bases from V and 3 bases from J, with 12 bases between. Germline values: CDR1 SGHAT, CDR2 FQDESV (reference sequence). CDR3 DNA: TGTGCCAGCAGGAAAGACAGGAACTACGAGCAGTACTTC. This sequence encodes CASRKDRNYEQYF.

This sequence joins TRBV12-5 and TRBJ2-5; 12 nucleotides align to TRBD2. CDR3 length equals 15 residues. The ends lost 5 bases at V and 5 bases at J; junction bases unmatched: 6. The germline V gene encodes CDR1 LGHNT and CDR2 FRNRAP. The CDR3 loop is CASGRRLAGVETQYF. Here the CDR3 DNA reads TGTGCTAGTGGTCGGAGACTAGCGGGGGTGGAGACCCAGTACTTC.

The gene calls are TRBV2 and TRBJ2-7; 9 positions agree with TRBD1. V lost 6 bases to trimming and J lost 4 bases; unmatched junction nucleotides: 7. The CDR3 has 14 amino acids. Germline-derived CDR1 and CDR2 are SNHLY and FYNNEI. In nucleotides, the CDR3 is TGTGCCAGCAGAAAAACGGGGACAGGGTACGAGCAGTACTTC. Protein product: CASRKTGTGYEQYF. The entire variable domain, with the rest obtained from reference TRBV2 and TRBJ2-7, is as follows: EPEVTQTPSHQVTQMGQEVILRCVPISNHLYFYWYRQILGQKVEFLVSFYNNEISEKSEIFDDQFSVERPDGSNFTLKIRSTKLEDSAMYFCASRKTGTGYEQYFGPGTRLTVT.

This clone was detected a few times. The chain recombines TRBV4-1 with TRBJ1-6; D is ambiguous. Trimming stripped 1 base from V and 9 bases from J, with 13 bases between. CDR1 MGHRA and CDR2 YSYEKL come from the germline V gene. The CDR3 length is 15 residues. CDR3 nucleotides: TGCGCCAGCAGCCAAGTCGGGGTCTTCGGTTCACCCCTCCACTTT. Translation: CASSQVGVFGSPLHF.

The chain is built from TRBV7-9 and TRBJ2-5; D gene unclear. The germline CDR1 and CDR2 sequences are SEHNR and FQNEAQ (reference sequence). With 3 bases removed from V and 4 bases from J, the gap between germline ends came to 12 bases. This CDR3 has 14 residues. The DNA of the CDR3 is TGTGCCAGCAGCTTCTATCCCCCCCCAGAGACCCAGTACTTC. Its protein is CASSFYPPPETQYF.

This chain uses TRBV5-1 with TRBJ2-3; 10 positions agree with TRBD1. Germline V lookup: CDR1 SGHRS, CDR2 YFSETQ. With V trimmed by 3 bases and J by 3 bases, 7 bases remained unmatched. The CDR3 runs to 16 residues. In DNA form, the CDR3 reads TGCGCCAGCAGCTGGGGGGACAGGGGAGGGACAGATACGCAGTATTTT. It specifies CASSWGDRGGTDTQYF.

This chain joins TRBV5-1 and TRBJ2-3; maybe TRBD2 (6 bases). Germline CDR1 reads SGHRS; CDR2 reads YFSETQ. This CDR3 region has 15 residues. Trimming removed 4 bases at V and 1 base at J, with 13 bases between. This chain's CDR3 is CASSPGSTGTDTQYF. The DNA of the CDR3 is TGCGCCAGCAGCCCCGGGAGTACGGGCACAGATACGCAGTATTTT. The whole variable domain, remainder taken from reference TRBV5-1 and TRBJ2-3, is KAGVTQTPRYLIKTRGQQVTLSCSPISGHRSVSWYQQTPGQGLQFLFEYFSETQRNKGNFPGRFSGRQFSNSRSEMNVSTLELGDSALYLCASSPGSTGTDTQYFGPGTRLTVL.

The V and J genes are TRBV18 and TRBJ1-1; 8 nucleotides agree with TRBD1. Germline V lookup: CDR1 KGHSH, CDR2 LQKENI. The CDR3 has 14 amino acids. V lost 11 bases, J lost 4 bases, and 12 bases stayed unmatched. The CDR3 DNA is TGTGCCTCCACTGGGGCCCAGGGGGCCACTGAAGCTTTCTTT. Protein sequence: CASTGAQGATEAFF.

This chain connects TRBV15 to TRBJ2-5; TRBD2 matches at 7 bases. V lost 0 bases to trimming and J lost 10 bases; unmatched junction nucleotides: 11. The CDR3 is 15 residues long. Germline CDR1 and CDR2: LNHNV and YYDKDF (reference sequence). CDR3: CATSRDLTPGGNQYF. DNA of the CDR3: TGTGCCACCAGCAGAGATCTGACACCGGGGGGAAACCAGTACTTC. The entire variable domain, with the rest obtained from reference TRBV15 and TRBJ2-5, is as follows: DAMVIQNPRYQVTQFGKPVTLSCSQTLNHNVMYWYQQKSSQAPKLLFHYYDKDFNNEADTPDNFQSRRPNTSFCFLDIRSPGLGDTAMYLCATSRDLTPGGNQYFGPGTRLLVL.